Here is one T cell receptor beta chain with its context. There is no known antigen for this receptor. Per-base quality was not reported, and no clone a single base away is much larger than it. These data belong to a study of blood T cell repertoires in COVID-19 (dated by TCRdb to about 2020). Turning to the overall study: Collaborator samples came from the United States, Italy and Spain and covered acute and convalescent phases of COVID-19. A freely available public database, intended as a resource for researchers studying the immune response to SARS-CoV-2, is where the repertoires were released. Samples were obtained from the ongoing ImmuneRACE study (first 160 participants) and from approximately 1,200 subjects provided by 6 global collaborators. The material from the prospective study consisted of cDNA or gDNA derived from T cells, B-cell-depleted T cells, or PBMCs. Sample metadata almost always included a de-identified subject ID, COVID-19 status, age in years and sex. The dataset comprised deeply sampled blood TCRbeta repertoires from subjects exposed to, actively infected with, or recovered from COVID-19. Where available, HLA class I and class II types were obtained from metadata supplied by the sample provider rather than from assay-based typing.

One collaborating source in Seattle enrolled patients while the patients were actively infected and followed the patients over time throughout the course of disease. Whole blood was collected in K2EDTA tubes by collaborating institutions according to the institutions' own protocols. For TCRbeta analysis, collaborators shipped samples as frozen whole blood, isolated PBMCs, or DNA extracted from either of those sample types. General study outcomes and caveats: How much clinical and demographic metadata was included differed by source and by participant, and the metadata was provided uncurated.

The immunoSEQ Assay, a bias-controlled multiplex PCR, was used to amplify TCRbeta CDR3 regions from genomic DNA. Per the source publication's procedure: The number of nucleated cells in each sample was estimated by amplification of reference gene primers within the assay. To quantify the absolute abundance of each unique TCRbeta CDR3 rearrangement, sequence reads were collapsed and filtered. For each sample, productive Simpson clonality was calculated as the square root of Simpson's diversity index across productive rearrangements. This immuneACCESS table, as held by TCRdb, lists in-frame sequences with V and J called but not all clones. Of the missing ones, under half trace to an unresolved V gene in checked studies; the others have no known cause. From that table come the V and J calls and clone size; the DNA was used to work out D and trimming. Here the sample has around 300,000 clones; approximately 86% occur a single time. The ten largest clones add up to around 13% of the sample.

The sequencing input was peripheral blood. This receptor was identified in a woman in her 70s with COVID-19, enrolled during active disease.

The sequence in DNA is TGCGCCAGCGCCTCACAGGGAAACCTGGCAGATACGCAGTATTTT. Its protein reads: CASASQGNLADTQYF. Recombination joined TRBV5-1 with TRBJ2-3; a weak D assignment points to TRBD1 (6 bases agree). Including cysteine and phenylalanine, the CDR3 has 15 amino acids. The entry retains the CDR3 DNA only, 45 bases that are in frame from base 1. V is reduced by 7 bases and J by 4 bases, leaving a spacing of 19 bases between them. For CDR1 and CDR2, the germline V gene lists SGHRS and YFSETQ.